This TCR beta chain was obtained from a study of blood T cell repertoires in COVID-19. Study-wide background: The samples span acute and convalescent COVID-19 from the United States, Italy and Spain. T cells, B-cell-depleted T cells, or PBMCs supplied cDNA or gDNA.

As originally analysed: Reference gene primer amplification gave estimated nucleated cell counts. Assay: immunoSEQ multiplex PCR; the TCRdb copy retains only in-frame clones and omits some. V, J and clone size were drawn from that table, and D and trimming were deduced from the DNA. The data show roughly 71,000 clones, roughly 85% seen once. The CDR3 contains 14 residues. V shed 4 bases and J shed 1 base, with 12 bases lying between them. The germline V gene encodes CDR1 SGHRS and CDR2 YFSETQ. This clonotype was sampled from a woman older than 75 with acute or convalescent COVID-19. The sample comprised peripheral blood. The chain carries TRBV5-1 and TRBJ2-7; D not certain. The DNA for the CDR3 is TGCGCCAGCAGCCCTCAATCACAGTCCTACGAGCAGTACTTC. Translating it yields CASSPQSQSYEQYF.